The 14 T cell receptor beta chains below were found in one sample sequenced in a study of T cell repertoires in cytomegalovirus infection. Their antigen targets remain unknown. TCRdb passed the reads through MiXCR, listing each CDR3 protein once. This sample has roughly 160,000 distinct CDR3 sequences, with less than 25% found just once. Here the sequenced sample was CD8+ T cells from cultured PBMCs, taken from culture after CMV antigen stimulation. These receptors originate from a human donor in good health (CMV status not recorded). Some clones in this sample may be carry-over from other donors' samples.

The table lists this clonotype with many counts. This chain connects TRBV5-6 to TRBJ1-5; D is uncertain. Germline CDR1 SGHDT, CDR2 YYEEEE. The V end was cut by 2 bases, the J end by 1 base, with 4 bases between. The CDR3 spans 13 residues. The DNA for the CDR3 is TGTGCCAGCAGCTTCGCGAGCAATCAGCCCCAGCATTTT. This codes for CASSFASNQPQHF.

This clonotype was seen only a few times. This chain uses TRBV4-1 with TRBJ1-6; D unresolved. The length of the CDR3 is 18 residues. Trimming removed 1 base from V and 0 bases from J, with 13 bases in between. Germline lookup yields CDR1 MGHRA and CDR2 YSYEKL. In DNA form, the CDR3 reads TGCGCCAGCAGCCAAGCGTATACAGAAATCTCCTATAATTCACCCCTCCACTTT. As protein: CASSQAYTEISYNSPLHF.

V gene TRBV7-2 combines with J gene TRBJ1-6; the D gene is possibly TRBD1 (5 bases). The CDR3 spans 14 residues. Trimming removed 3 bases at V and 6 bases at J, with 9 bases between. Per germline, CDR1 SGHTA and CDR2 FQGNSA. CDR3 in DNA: TGTGCCAGCAGCTTCCGTGACAGTAATTCACCCCTCCACTTT. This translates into CASSFRDSNSPLHF.

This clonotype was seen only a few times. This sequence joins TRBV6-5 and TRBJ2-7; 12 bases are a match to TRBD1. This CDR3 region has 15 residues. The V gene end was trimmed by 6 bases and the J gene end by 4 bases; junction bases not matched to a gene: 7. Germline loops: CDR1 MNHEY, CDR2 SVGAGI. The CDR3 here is CASRDRDRGRYEQYF. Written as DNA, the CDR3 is TGTGCCAGCAGGGACCGGGACAGGGGGCGGTACGAGCAGTACTTC.

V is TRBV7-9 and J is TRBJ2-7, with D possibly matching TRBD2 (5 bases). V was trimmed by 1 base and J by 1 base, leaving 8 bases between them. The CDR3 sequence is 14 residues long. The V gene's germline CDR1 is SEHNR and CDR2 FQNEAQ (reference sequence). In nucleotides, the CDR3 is TGTGCCAGCAGCTTAGTCGGCGGGTCCTACGAGCAGTACTTC. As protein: CASSLVGGSYEQYF.

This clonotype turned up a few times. Here the CDR3 reads CASLEGLHATNEKLFF. DNA of the CDR3: TGTGCCAGCCTAGAAGGGCTCCATGCAACTAATGAAAAACTGTTTTTT. The rearrangement uses TRBV7-2 and TRBJ1-4; no reliable D call. V was cut by 8 bases and J by 0 bases, with 16 bases left in between. The germline CDR1 and CDR2 sequences are SGHTA and FQGNSA. The length of the CDR3 is 16 residues.

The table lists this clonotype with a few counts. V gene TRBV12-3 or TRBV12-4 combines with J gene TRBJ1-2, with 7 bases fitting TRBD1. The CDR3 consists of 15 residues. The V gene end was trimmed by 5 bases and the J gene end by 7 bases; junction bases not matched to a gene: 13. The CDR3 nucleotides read TGTGCCAGCAGTGACCCGGACAGGCCTTCGGGTGGCTACACCTTC. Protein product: CASSDPDRPSGGYTF.

The CDR3 is CASSPGSLVGNYGYTF. The CDR3 DNA sequence: TGTGCCAGCAGCCCCGGCTCCCTCGTGGGGAACTATGGCTACACCTTC. The gene calls are TRBV27 and TRBJ1-2; no clear D. From germline, CDR1 is MNHEY and CDR2 SMNVEV (reference sequence). Between the trimmed V and J ends, which lost 6 bases and 2 bases, there was a span of 19 bases. This CDR3 contains 16 residues.

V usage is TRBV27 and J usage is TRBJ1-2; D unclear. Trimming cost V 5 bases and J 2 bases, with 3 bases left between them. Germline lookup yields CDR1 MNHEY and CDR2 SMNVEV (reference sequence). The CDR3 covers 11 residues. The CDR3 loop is CASSGNYGYTF. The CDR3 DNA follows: TGTGCCAGCAGTGGAAACTATGGCTACACCTTC.

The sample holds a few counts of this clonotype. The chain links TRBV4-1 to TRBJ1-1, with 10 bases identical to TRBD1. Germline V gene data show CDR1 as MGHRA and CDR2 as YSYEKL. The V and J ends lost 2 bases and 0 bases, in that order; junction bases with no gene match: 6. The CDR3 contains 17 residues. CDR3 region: CASSQLGQGRVNTEAFF. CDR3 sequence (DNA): TGCGCCAGCAGCCAACTGGGACAGGGGAGAGTGAACACTGAAGCTTTCTTT.

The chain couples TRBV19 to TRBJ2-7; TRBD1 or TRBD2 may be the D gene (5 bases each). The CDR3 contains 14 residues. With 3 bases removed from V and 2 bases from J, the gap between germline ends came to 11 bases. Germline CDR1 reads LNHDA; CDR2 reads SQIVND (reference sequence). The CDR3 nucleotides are TGTGCCAGTAGTATCGGGACCGAGACCTACGAGCAGTACTTC. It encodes CASSIGTETYEQYF.

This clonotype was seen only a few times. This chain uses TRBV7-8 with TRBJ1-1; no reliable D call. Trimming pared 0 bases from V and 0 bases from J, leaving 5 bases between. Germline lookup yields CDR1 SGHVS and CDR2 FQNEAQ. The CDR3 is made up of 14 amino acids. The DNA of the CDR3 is TGTGCCAGCAGCTTAGCGGTAGTGAACACTGAAGCTTTCTTT. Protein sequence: CASSLAVVNTEAFF.

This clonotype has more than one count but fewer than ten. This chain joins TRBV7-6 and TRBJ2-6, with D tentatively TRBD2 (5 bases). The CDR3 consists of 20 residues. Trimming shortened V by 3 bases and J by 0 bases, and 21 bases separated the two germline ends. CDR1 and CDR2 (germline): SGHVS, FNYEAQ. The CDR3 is CASSFPPRAIESSGANVLTF. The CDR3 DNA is TGTGCCAGCAGCTTCCCACCGCGGGCCATAGAAAGCTCTGGGGCCAACGTCCTGACTTTC. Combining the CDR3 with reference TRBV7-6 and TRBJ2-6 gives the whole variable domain GAGVSQSPRYKVTKRGQDVALRCDPISGHVSLYWYRQALGQGPEFLTYFNYEAQQDKSGLPNDRFSAERPEGSISTLTIQRTEQRDSAMYRCASSFPPRAIESSGANVLTFGAGSRLTVL.

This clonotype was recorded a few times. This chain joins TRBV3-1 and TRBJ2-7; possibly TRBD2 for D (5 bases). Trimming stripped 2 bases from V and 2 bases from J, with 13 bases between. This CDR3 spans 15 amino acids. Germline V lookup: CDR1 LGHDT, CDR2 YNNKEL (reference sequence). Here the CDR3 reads CASSQSFSGPYEQYF. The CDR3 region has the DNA TGTGCCAGCAGCCAATCCTTCAGCGGCCCCTACGAGCAGTACTTC.